This T cell receptor beta chain was identified during a study of cytomegalovirus exposure and HLA in healthy donors. Findings and limits, study-wide: Despite most TCR sequences being rare, some public TCRs occurred in many donors.

The approximately 120-subject validation cohort, separate from the 666-subject first cohort, included the donors. Data came from immunoSEQ multiplex PCR; TCRdb stores just in-frame clones and leaves some out. This sample has about 73,000 clones, with 70% to 90% found just once. This CDR3 is 15 amino acids long. V was cut by 0 bases and J by 2 bases, with 10 bases left in between. The germline V gene has CDR1 SNHLY and CDR2 FYNNEI. Notes on this clone: Its specificity is not known.

The V and J genes are TRBV2 and TRBJ2-5; D not resolved. The sequencing sample was made of PBMCs. This receptor was obtained from a woman between 18 and 29 years old in good health and CMV-seropositive. The CDR3 spells CASSEAKTLQETQYF. Written as DNA, the CDR3 is TGTGCCAGCAGTGAAGCCAAGACTTTACAAGAGACCCAGTACTTC. The full variable domain, its missing parts supplied by reference TRBV2 and TRBJ2-5, is EPEVTQTPSHQVTQMGQEVILRCVPISNHLYFYWYRQILGQKVEFLVSFYNNEISEKSEIFDDQFSVERPDGSNFTLKIRSTKLEDSAMYFCASSEAKTLQETQYFGPGTRLLVL.